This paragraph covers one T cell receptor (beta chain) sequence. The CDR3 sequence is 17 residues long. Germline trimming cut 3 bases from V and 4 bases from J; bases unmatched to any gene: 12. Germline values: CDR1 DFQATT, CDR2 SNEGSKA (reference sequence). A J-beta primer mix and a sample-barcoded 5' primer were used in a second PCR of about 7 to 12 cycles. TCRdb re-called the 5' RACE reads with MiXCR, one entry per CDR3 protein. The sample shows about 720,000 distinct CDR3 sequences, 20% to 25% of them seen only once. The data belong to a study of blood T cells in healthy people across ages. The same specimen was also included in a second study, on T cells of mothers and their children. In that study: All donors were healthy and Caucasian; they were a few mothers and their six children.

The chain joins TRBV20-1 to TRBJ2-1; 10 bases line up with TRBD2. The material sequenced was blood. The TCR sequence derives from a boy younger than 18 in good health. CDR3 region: CSASSWLAGVEYNEQFF. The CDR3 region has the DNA TGCAGTGCTAGTTCGTGGCTAGCGGGAGTGGAGTACAATGAGCAGTTCTTC.